The 4 T cell receptor beta chains in this list originate from one sample, sequenced in a study of cytomegalovirus exposure and HLA in healthy donors. The PCR made use of 60 Vbeta and 13 Jbeta primers. The data were produced by immunoSEQ multiplex PCR, yet TCRdb's version contains in-frame clones alone and is incomplete. This table has roughly 160,000 clones, less than 80% appearing once. The sequencing sample was made of PBMCs. These receptors originate from a man aged 35 to 55 in good health and CMV-seronegative.

V usage is TRBV9 and J usage is TRBJ2-7; perhaps TRBD2 as D (6 bases). Trimming took off 4 bases at V and 5 bases at J, with 16 bases between the two ends. The CDR3 has 14 residues. Germline V gives CDR1 SGDLS, CDR2 YYNGEE. The CDR3 loop reads CASSPMTRPDEQYF. CDR3 nucleotide sequence: TGTGCCAGCAGCCCAATGACTAGACCGGACGAGCAGTACTTC.

A few counts support this clone. The J gene is TRBJ2-7, the V gene TRBV2; maybe TRBD1 (6 bases). V was cut by 7 bases and J by 1 base, with 11 bases left in between. The germline CDR1 and CDR2 sequences are SNHLY and FYNNEI. The CDR3 is 13 amino acids. CDR3 sequence (DNA): TGTGCCAGCAATCCAGGGGTATCCTACGAGCAGTACTTC. Its protein product is CASNPGVSYEQYF.

This clone was detected only once. This rearrangement joins TRBV9 to TRBJ2-7, with 8 bases that match TRBD2. CDR3 length: 15 residues. J was trimmed by 6 bases and V by 7 bases; bases with no gene match: 15. The germline V gene has CDR1 SGDLS and CDR2 YYNGEE. CDR3 amino acids: CASGRIGGGTAEQYF. DNA for the CDR3: TGTGCCAGCGGCCGCATCGGCGGGGGGACGGCCGAGCAGTACTTC.

The V call is TRBV27, the J call TRBJ2-7; possible D gene TRBD2, 6 bases. CDR3 length equals 16 residues. The V and J ends lost 6 bases and 4 bases respectively, with 22 bases between them. The germline CDR1 and CDR2 sequences are MNHEY and SMNVEV (reference sequence). The CDR3 protein is CASSPRGSESLYEQYF. The CDR3 DNA reads TGTGCCAGCAGCCCCCGGGGGTCAGAGAGCCTATACGAGCAGTACTTC.